Here is one T cell receptor beta chain with its context. Antigen specificity is unknown. Extracted from the samples, RNA was reverse transcribed into cDNA to serve as the sequencing template. Sequenced by immunoSEQ multiplex PCR; TCRdb stores in-frame clones only, minus some. The data contain some 14,000 clones, under 60% of them singletons. The data were obtained in a study of CD8+ T cells in alopecia areata. General study results and limits: Lesional scalp, notably in alopecia totalis/universalis, had clonality above that of normal scalp.

Peripheral blood samples and lesional scalp punch biopsies were obtained from alopecia areata patients. Trimming pared 3 bases from V and 5 bases from J, leaving 14 bases between. The CDR3 has 14 amino acids. The germline V gene has CDR1 SGHRS and CDR2 YFSETQ. The chain couples TRBV5-1 to TRBJ1-1; D gene uncertain. The TCR originated in a human donor with alopecia areata. Sequencing was performed on skin, taken at week 0. DNA of the CDR3: TGCGCCAGCAGCTCCTGGACCATGGGGACTGAAGCTTTCTTT. It specifies CASSSWTMGTEAFF.